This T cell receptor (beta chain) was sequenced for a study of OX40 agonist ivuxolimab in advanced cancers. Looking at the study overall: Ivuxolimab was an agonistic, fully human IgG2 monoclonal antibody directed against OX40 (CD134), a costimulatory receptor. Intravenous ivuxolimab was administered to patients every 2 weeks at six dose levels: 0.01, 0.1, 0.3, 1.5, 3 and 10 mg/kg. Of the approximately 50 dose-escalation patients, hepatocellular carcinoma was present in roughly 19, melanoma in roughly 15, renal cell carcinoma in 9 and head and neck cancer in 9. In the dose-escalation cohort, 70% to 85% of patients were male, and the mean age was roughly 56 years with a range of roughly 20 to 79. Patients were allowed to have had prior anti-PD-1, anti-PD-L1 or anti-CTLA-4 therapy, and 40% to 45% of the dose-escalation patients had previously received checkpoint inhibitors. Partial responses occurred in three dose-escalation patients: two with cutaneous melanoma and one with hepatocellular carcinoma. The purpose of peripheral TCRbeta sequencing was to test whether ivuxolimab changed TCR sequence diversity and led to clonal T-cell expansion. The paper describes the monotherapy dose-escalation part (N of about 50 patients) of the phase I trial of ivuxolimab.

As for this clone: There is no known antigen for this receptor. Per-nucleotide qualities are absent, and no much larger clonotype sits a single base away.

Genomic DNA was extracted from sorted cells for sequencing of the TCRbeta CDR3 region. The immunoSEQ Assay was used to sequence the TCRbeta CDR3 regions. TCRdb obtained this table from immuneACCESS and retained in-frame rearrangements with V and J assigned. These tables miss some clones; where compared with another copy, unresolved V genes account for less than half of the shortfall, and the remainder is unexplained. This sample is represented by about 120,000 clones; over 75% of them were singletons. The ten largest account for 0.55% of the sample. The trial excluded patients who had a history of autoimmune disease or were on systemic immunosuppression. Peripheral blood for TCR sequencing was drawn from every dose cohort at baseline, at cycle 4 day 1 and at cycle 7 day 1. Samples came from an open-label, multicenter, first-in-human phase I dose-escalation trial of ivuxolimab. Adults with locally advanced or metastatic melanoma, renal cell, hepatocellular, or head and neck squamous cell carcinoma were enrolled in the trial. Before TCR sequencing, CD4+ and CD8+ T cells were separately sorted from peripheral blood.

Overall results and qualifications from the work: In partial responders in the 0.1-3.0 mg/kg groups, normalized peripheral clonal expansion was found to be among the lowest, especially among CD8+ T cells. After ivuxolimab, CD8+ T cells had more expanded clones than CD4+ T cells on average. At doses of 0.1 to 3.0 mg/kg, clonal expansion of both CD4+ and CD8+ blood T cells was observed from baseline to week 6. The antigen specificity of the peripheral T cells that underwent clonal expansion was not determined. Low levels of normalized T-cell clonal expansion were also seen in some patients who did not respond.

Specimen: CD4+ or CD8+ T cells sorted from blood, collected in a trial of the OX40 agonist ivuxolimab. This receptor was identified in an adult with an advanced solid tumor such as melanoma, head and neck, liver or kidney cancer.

The CDR3 amino acid sequence is: CASSESDTYNEQFF. The DNA reads TGTGCCAGCAGCGAGAGCGATACCTACAATGAGCAGTTCTTC. The chain employs TRBV7-9 and TRBJ2-1; no D gene is confidently identified. Trimming removed 5 bases from V and 2 bases from J, leaving 10 bases between the germline ends. Inclusive of the bounding cysteine and phenylalanine, the CDR3 is 14 residues long. The sequence is cut down to CDR3 DNA, 42 bases in frame from base 1. CDR1 and CDR2 were assigned from the germline V gene (reference sequence) as SEHNR and FQNEAQ.